Detailed here is one T cell receptor (beta chain). The record originates from a study of cytomegalovirus exposure and HLA in healthy donors. The germline V gene encodes CDR1 MNHEY and CDR2 SMNVEV (reference sequence). This CDR3 has 15 amino acids. J lost 6 bases, V lost 2 bases, and 8 bases had no gene match. Donors were nominally healthy when sampled, though unrecorded immune exposures were likely. The PCR was carried out with 60 Vbeta primers and 13 Jbeta primers. Produced via immunoSEQ multiplex PCR; TCRdb's table is partial and in-frame only. The data contain about 200,000 clones, about 86% of them singletons.

V and J are TRBV27 and TRBJ2-7; 9 nucleotides agree with TRBD2. Sequenced material: PBMCs. This clonotype originated in a woman aged 30 to 39 in good health and CMV-seronegative. The CDR3 region is CASSLGGSGRREQYF. The CDR3 DNA sequence: TGTGCCAGCAGTTTAGGGGGTAGCGGGAGACGCGAGCAGTACTTC.